Below are 16 T cell receptor beta chains sequenced from a single sample in a study of blood T cell repertoires in COVID-19. Libraries were prepared by immunoSEQ multiplex PCR; TCRdb keeps only in-frame clonotypes and omits some of them. The table has tens of thousands of clones, around four fifths seen once. The sequencing input was peripheral blood. The source of these receptors is a man aged 65 to 85 with acute or convalescent COVID-19.

The V and J genes are TRBV3-1 (or the pseudogene TRBV3-2) and TRBJ1-1; unclear D gene. Germline values: CDR1 LGHDT, CDR2 YNNKEL (reference sequence). V was trimmed by 1 base and J by 4 bases, leaving 13 bases between them. This CDR3 is 15 amino acids long. This chain's CDR3 is CASSQGSYGGTEAFF. CDR3 sequence (DNA): TGTGCCAGCAGCCAAGGGTCTTATGGAGGCACTGAAGCTTTCTTT.

The chain employs TRBV6-6 and TRBJ2-1, with 7 nucleotides matching TRBD1. The junction had 4 bases not matched to a gene; V was cut back by 4 bases and J by 7 bases. The CDR3 contains 13 residues. From germline, CDR1 is MNHNY and CDR2 SVGAGI (reference sequence). CDR3: CASSLAGGNEQFF. The CDR3 nucleotides are TGTGCCAGCAGTTTGGCAGGGGGAAATGAGCAGTTCTTC.

The chain combines TRBV19 with TRBJ1-6; D remains ambiguous. Germline CDR1 is LNHDA and CDR2 is SQIVND (reference sequence). V dropped 3 bases and J dropped 7 bases, with 7 bases sitting between them. The CDR3 loop spans 13 amino acids. The CDR3 here is CASSMRANSPLHF. The CDR3 nucleotides are TGTGCCAGTAGTATGAGGGCAAATTCACCCCTCCACTTT.

V and J are TRBV4-2 and TRBJ2-3; TRBD1 is a possible D gene (5 bases). V was cut by 1 base and J by 10 bases, with 21 bases left in between. Germline V CDR1 and CDR2: LGHNA, YNFKEQ. The CDR3 loop spans 16 amino acids. The CDR3 sequence: CASSQGTLGAVVSQYF. CDR3 coding DNA: TGTGCCAGCAGCCAAGGGACCTTAGGGGCGGTCGTTTCGCAGTATTTT.

The chain combines TRBV6-2 or TRBV6-3 with TRBJ1-5; 10 nucleotides align to TRBD1. Germline-derived CDR1 and CDR2 are MNHEY and SVGEGT. Trimming removed 2 bases from V and 1 base from J; junction bases left unmatched: 8. This CDR3 spans 18 amino acids. The CDR3 nucleotides read TGTGCCAGCAGTTACACCGGGACAGGGGTTCTAAGCAATCAGCCCCAGCATTTT. This codes for CASSYTGTGVLSNQPQHF.

The rearrangement joins TRBV3-1 (or the pseudogene TRBV3-2) to TRBJ2-2; D might be TRBD2 (5 bases). Germline V CDR1 and CDR2: LGHDT, YNNKEL (reference sequence). Trimming pared 2 bases from V and 4 bases from J, leaving 8 bases between. The CDR3 extends over 14 amino acids. CDR3: CASSQSEGTGELFF. CDR3 DNA: TGTGCCAGCAGCCAATCCGAGGGCACCGGGGAGCTGTTTTTT.

The chain is built from TRBV6-2 or TRBV6-3 and TRBJ2-3; 10 bases match TRBD2. The germline V gene has CDR1 MNHEY and CDR2 SVGEGT. The CDR3 has 16 amino acids. Trimming cost V 2 bases and J 2 bases; bases outside gene matches: 4. CDR3 nucleotides: TGTGCCAGCAGTTACCCCAGCGGGGGGGTCACAGATACGCAGTATTTT. It codes for CASSYPSGGVTDTQYF.

The chain combines TRBV6-5 with TRBJ1-1; D unclear. Germline values: CDR1 MNHEY, CDR2 SVGAGI. V was shortened by 0 bases and J by 1 base, with 3 bases between the two germline ends. The CDR3 extends over 13 amino acids. This CDR3 reads CASSYSRNTEAFF. CDR3 DNA sequence: TGTGCCAGCAGTTACTCGAGGAACACTGAAGCTTTCTTT.

V and J are TRBV5-1 and TRBJ2-4; TRBD2 matches at 11 bases. CDR1 SGHRS and CDR2 YFSETQ come from the germline V gene. Trimming removed 0 bases from V and 6 bases from J; junction bases left unmatched: 5. This CDR3 comprises 16 residues. CDR3 residues: CASSLGGTSGVNIQYF. The CDR3 DNA is TGCGCCAGCAGCTTGGGTGGGACTAGCGGTGTAAACATTCAGTACTTC. Supplemented by reference TRBV5-1 and TRBJ2-4, the full variable domain reads KAGVTQTPRYLIKTRGQQVTLSCSPISGHRSVSWYQQTPGQGLQFLFEYFSETQRNKGNFPGRFSGRQFSNSRSEMNVSTLELGDSALYLCASSLGGTSGVNIQYFGAGTRLSVL.

This clone was picked up one time. V gene TRBV7-3 combines with J gene TRBJ1-2, with no clear D. Germline V gene data show CDR1 as SGHTA and CDR2 as FQGTGA. V was shortened by 2 bases and J by 0 bases, with 4 bases between the two germline ends. This CDR3 has 13 residues. The CDR3 sequence: CASSLQANYGYTF. In DNA, the CDR3 is TGTGCCAGCAGCTTACAGGCTAACTATGGCTACACCTTC.

This clone was recorded once. V gene TRBV19 combines with J gene TRBJ2-2, with 10 bases matching TRBD2. The germline gives CDR1 LNHDA, CDR2 SQIVND (reference sequence). This CDR3 spans 17 amino acids. With 4 bases clipped from V and 2 bases from J, the junction kept 7 bases outside the gene matches. CDR3: CASSKLAGGLNTGELFF. The CDR3 nucleotides read TGTGCCAGTAGTAAATTAGCGGGGGGCCTTAACACCGGGGAGCTGTTTTTT.

The chain is built from TRBV5-4 and TRBJ2-7; D is undetermined. The CDR3 totals 13 residues. Germline V lookup: CDR1 SGHNT, CDR2 YYREEE (reference sequence). V gave up 4 bases and J gave up 3 bases, with 11 bases separating them. The DNA for the CDR3 is TGTGCCAGCAGCCTTGACATAGACTACGAGCAGTACTTC. The encoded protein is CASSLDIDYEQYF.

CDR3 protein: CASSQTVRGFGNTIYF. The CDR3 nucleotides read TGTGCCAGCAGCCAAACGGTCAGGGGGTTCGGAAACACCATATATTTT. The rearrangement joins TRBV11-2 to TRBJ1-3, with TRBD1 matching over 7 bases. V trimming: 5 bases; J trimming: 4 bases; junction bases outside the gene matches: 11. Germline-derived CDR1 and CDR2 are SGHAT and FQNNGV. This CDR3 is built from 16 residues.

The rearrangement uses TRBV3-1 (or the pseudogene TRBV3-2) and TRBJ2-3, with TRBD2 matching over 12 bases. The germline CDR1 and CDR2 sequences are LGHDT and YNNKEL (reference sequence). The CDR3 sequence is 17 residues long. V gave up 1 base and J gave up 6 bases; unmatched junction bases: 8. The DNA of the CDR3 is TGTGCCAGCAGCCAAGGTCCTAGCGGGGGGGCTGCCGATACGCAGTATTTT. Translating it yields CASSQGPSGGAADTQYF.

The V gene is TRBV7-6, the J gene TRBJ1-1; D ambiguous. Germline CDR1 reads SGHVS; CDR2 reads FNYEAQ. The CDR3 consists of 13 residues. Between the trimmed V and J ends, which lost 1 base and 2 bases, there was a span of 5 bases. The CDR3 region is CASSLDKNTEAFF. DNA for the CDR3: TGTGCCAGCAGCTTAGACAAAAACACTGAAGCTTTCTTT.

This clone occurred a few times. The chain recombines TRBV28 with TRBJ2-1; possible D gene TRBD1, 6 bases. The germline V and J ends were trimmed by 5 bases and 6 bases, with 20 bases remaining between them. The V gene's germline CDR1 is MDHEN and CDR2 SYDVKM. There are 16 residues in the CDR3. The DNA for the CDR3 is TGTGCCAGCAGTCCCATAGGGCAGGGGTATTCCAATGAGCAGTTCTTC. It yields the protein CASSPIGQGYSNEQFF.